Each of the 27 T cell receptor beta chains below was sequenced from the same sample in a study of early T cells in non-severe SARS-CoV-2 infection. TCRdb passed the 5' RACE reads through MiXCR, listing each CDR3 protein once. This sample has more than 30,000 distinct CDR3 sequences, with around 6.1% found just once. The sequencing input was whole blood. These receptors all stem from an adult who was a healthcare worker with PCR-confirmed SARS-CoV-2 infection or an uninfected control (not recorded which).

Here the CDR3 DNA reads TGTGCCAGCAGCCAAGATCTCTTGGGGATCGAGCAGTACTTC. Its protein product is CASSQDLLGIEQYF. The V call is TRBV14, the J call TRBJ2-7, with D unresolved. The V gene's germline CDR1 is SGHDN and CDR2 FVKESK. Trimming removed 0 bases from V and 6 bases from J, with 12 bases in between. This CDR3 region has 14 residues.

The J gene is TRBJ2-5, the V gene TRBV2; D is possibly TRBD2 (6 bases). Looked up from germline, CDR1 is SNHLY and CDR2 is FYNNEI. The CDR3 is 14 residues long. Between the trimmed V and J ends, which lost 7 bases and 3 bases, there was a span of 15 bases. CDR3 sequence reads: CASNIPGGEETQYF. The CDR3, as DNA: TGTGCCAGCAACATCCCCGGGGGAGAAGAGACCCAGTACTTC.

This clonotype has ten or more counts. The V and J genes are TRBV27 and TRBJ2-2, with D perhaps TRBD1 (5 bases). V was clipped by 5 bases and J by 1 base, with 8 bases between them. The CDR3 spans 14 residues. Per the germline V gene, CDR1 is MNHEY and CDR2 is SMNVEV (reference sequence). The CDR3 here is CASSPGQNTGELFF. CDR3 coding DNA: TGTGCCAGCAGTCCAGGACAGAACACCGGGGAGCTGTTTTTT.

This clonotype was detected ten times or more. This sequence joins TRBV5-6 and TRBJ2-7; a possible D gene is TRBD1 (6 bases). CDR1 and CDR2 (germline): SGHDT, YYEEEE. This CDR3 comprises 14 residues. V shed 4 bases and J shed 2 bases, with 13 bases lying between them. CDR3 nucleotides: TGTGCCAGCAGCCCCCCCGGGACAACCTACGAGCAGTACTTC. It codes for CASSPPGTTYEQYF.

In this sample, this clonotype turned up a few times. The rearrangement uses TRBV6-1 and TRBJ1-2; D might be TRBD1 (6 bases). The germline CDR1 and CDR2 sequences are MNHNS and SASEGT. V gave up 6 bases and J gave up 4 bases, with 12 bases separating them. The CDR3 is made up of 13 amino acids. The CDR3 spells CASRDQGFYGYTF. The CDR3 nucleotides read TGTGCCAGCAGGGACCAGGGGTTCTATGGCTACACCTTC.

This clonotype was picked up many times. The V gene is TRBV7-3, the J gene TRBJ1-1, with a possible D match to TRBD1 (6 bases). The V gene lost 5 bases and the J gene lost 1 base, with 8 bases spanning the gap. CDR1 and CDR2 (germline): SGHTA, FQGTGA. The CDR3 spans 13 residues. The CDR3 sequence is CASSLQGNTEAFF. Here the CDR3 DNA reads TGTGCCAGCAGCCTACAGGGGAACACTGAAGCTTTCTTT.

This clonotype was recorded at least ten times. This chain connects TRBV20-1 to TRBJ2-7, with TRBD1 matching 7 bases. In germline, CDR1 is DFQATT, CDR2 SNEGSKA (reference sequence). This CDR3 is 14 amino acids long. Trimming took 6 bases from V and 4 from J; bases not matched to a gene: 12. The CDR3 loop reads CSAYNRGITYEQYF. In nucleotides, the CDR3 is TGCAGTGCGTACAACAGGGGAATAACGTACGAGCAGTACTTC.

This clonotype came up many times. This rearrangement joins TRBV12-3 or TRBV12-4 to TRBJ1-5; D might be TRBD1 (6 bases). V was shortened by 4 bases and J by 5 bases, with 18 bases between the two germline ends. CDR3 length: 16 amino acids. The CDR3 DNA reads TGTGCCAGCAGTTCGACGTACAGGGCGCCCTATCAGCCCCAGCATTTT. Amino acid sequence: CASSSTYRAPYQPQHF.

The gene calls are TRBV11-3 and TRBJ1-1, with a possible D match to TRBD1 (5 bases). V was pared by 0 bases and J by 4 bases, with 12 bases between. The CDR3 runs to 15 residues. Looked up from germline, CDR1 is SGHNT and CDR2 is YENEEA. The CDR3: CASSLERRGVTEAFF. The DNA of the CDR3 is TGTGCCAGCAGCTTAGAACGCCGAGGGGTCACTGAAGCTTTCTTT.

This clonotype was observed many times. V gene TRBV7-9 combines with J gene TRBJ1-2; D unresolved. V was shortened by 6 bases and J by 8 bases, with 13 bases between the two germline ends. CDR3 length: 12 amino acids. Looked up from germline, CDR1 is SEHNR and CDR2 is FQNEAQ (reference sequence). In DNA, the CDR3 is TGTGCCAGCAGTCAAAGAGGGTTAGGCTACACCTTC. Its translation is CASSQRGLGYTF.

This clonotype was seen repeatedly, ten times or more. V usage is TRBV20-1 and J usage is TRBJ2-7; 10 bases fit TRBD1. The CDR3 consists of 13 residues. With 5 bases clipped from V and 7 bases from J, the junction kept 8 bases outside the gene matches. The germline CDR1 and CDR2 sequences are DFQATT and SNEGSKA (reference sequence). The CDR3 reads CSARQGALEEQYF. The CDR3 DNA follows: TGCAGTGCTCGACAGGGGGCCTTAGAGGAGCAGTACTTC.

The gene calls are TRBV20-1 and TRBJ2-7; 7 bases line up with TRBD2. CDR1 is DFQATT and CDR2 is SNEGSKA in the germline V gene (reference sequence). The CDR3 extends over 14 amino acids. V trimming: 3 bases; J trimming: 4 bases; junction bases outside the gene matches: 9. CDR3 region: CSASPGTKLYEQYF. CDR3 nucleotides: TGCAGTGCTAGTCCCGGGACTAAGTTATACGAGCAGTACTTC.

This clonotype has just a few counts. The CDR3 spells CASSVDGQGYNEQFF. The CDR3 coding sequence is TGTGCCAGCAGCGTGGACGGGCAGGGGTACAATGAGCAGTTCTTC. The chain recombines TRBV6-5 with TRBJ2-1, with D perhaps TRBD1 (6 bases). The CDR3 has 15 residues. Germline CDR1 MNHEY, CDR2 SVGAGI. The V and J ends lost 6 bases and 4 bases respectively, with 16 bases between them.

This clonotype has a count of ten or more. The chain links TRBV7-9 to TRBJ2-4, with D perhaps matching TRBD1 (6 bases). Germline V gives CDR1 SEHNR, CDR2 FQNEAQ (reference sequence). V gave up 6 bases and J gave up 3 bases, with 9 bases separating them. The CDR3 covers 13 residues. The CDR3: CASSLDSKNIQYF. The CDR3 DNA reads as TGTGCCAGCAGTTTGGACAGCAAAAACATTCAGTACTTC.

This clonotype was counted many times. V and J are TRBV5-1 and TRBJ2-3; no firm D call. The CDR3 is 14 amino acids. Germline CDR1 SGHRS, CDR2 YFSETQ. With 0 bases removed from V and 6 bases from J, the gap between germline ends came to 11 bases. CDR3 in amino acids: CASSLVVLADTQYF. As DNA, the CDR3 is TGCGCCAGCAGCTTGGTGGTGTTGGCGGATACGCAGTATTTT. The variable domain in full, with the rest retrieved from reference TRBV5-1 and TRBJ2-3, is KAGVTQTPRYLIKTRGQQVTLSCSPISGHRSVSWYQQTPGQGLQFLFEYFSETQRNKGNFPGRFSGRQFSNSRSEMNVSTLELGDSALYLCASSLVVLADTQYFGPGTRLTVL.

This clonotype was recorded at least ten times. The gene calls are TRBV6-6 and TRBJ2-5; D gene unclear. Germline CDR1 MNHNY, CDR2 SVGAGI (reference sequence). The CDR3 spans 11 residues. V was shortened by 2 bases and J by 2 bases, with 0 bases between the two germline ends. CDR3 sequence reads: CASSYQETQYF. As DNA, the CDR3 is TGTGCCAGCAGTTACCAAGAGACCCAGTACTTC.

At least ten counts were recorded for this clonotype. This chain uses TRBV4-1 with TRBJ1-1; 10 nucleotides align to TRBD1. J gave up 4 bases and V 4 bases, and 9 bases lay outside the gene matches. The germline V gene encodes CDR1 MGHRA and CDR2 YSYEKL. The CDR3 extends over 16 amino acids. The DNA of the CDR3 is TGCGCCAGCAGCCCCGGACAGGGGGTGGAGGGCACTGAAGCTTTCTTT. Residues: CASSPGQGVEGTEAFF.

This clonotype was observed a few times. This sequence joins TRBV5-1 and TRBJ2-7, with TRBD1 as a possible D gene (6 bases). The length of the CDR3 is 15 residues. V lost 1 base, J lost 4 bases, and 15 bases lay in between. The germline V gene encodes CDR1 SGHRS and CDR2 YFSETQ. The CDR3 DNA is TGCGCCAGCAGCTTGTTAACCGGGACACCGTACGAGCAGTACTTC. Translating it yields CASSLLTGTPYEQYF.

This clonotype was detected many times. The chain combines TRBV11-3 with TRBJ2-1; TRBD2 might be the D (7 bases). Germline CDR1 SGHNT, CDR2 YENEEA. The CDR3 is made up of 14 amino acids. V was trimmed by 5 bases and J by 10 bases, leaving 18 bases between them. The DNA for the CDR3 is TGTGCCAGCAGCAATCGACTAGGCGGGGGCGAGCAGTTCTTC. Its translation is CASSNRLGGGEQFF.

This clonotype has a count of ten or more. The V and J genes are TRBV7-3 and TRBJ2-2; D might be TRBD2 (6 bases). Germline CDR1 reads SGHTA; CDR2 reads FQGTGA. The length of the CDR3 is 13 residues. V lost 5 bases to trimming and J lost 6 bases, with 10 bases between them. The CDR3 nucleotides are TGTGCCAGCAGCAAAAGCGGGCCCGGGGAGCTGTTTTTT. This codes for CASSKSGPGELFF.

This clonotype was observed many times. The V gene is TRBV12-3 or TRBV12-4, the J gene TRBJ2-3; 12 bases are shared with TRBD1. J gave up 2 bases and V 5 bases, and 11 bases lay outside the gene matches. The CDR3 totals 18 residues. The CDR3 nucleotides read TGTGCCAGCAGTCGACACACGCTGGGACAGGGGGCCACAGATACGCAGTATTTT. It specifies CASSRHTLGQGATDTQYF.

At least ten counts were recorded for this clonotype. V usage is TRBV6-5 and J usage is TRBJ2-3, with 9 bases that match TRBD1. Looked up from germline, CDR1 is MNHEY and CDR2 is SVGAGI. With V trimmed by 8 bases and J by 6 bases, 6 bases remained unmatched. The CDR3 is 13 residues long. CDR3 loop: CASRDRVMDTQYF. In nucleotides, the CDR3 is TGTGCCAGCCGGGACAGGGTAATGGATACGCAGTATTTT.

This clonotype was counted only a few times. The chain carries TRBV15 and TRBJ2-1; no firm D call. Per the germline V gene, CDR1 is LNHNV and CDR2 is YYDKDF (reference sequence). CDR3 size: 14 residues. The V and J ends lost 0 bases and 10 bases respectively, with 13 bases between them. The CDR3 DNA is TGTGCCACCAGCAGAGATAGTGTCGTAAGGGAGCAGTTCTTC. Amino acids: CATSRDSVVREQFF. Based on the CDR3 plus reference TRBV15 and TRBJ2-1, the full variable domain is DAMVIQNPRYQVTQFGKPVTLSCSQTLNHNVMYWYQQKSSQAPKLLFHYYDKDFNNEADTPDNFQSRRPNTSFCFLDIRSPGLGDTAMYLCATSRDSVVREQFFGPGTRLTVL.

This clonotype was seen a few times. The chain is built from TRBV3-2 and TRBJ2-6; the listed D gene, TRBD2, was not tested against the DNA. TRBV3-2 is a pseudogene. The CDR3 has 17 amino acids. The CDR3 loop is CASSHPGGGVGANVLTF. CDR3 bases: TGTGCCAGCAGCCACCCTGGGGGAGGCGTTGGGGCCAACGTCCTGACTTTC.

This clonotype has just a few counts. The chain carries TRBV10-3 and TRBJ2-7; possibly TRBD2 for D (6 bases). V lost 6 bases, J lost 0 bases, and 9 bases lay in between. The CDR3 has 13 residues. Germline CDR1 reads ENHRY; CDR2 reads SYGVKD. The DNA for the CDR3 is TGTGCCATCAGCGGGGGTTTCTCCTACGAGCAGTACTTC. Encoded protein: CAISGGFSYEQYF.

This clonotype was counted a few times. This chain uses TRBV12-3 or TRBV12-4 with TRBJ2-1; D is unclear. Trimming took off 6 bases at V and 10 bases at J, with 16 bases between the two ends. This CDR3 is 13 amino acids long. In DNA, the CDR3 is TGTGCCAGCAGCTGGAATCCAGTCGGGGAGCAGTTCTTC. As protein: CASSWNPVGEQFF.

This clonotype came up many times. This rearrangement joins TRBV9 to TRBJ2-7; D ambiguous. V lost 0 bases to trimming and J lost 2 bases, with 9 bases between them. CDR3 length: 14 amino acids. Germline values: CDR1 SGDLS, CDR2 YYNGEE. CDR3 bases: TGTGCCAGCAGCGTAGATCTGAGTACCTACGAGCAGTACTTC. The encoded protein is CASSVDLSTYEQYF.